This paragraph reports one TCR beta chain. Antigen: not known. PCR used 60 Vbeta primers and 13 Jbeta primers. The protocol was immunoSEQ multiplex PCR, while the TCRdb copy is restricted to in-frame clones and leaves out a portion. The data show roughly 140,000 clones, more than 75% seen once. The data originate from a study of cytomegalovirus exposure and HLA in healthy donors. Findings and caveats of the study: Another analysis was done later, and it associated approximately 18,000 TCR beta sequences with HLA alleles at 0.05 false discovery rate. Reported performance of the classifier showed diagnosis of cytomegalovirus status with high specificity and sensitivity. Most TCR sequences were rare, but some public TCRs occurred in many donors.

Trimming at V came to 4 bases and at J to 4 bases, leaving 8 bases not matched to a gene. CDR1 is MGHDK and CDR2 is SYGVNS in the germline V gene. The CDR3 runs 17 residues. The TCR sequence derives from a woman in her late teens or twenties in good health and CMV-seropositive. This rearrangement joins TRBV25-1 to TRBJ2-1, with 12 bases that match TRBD1. The specimen was PBMCs. The CDR3 DNA follows: TGTGCCAGCAGTGGATCTGGGGGACAGGGGGCTTACAATGAGCAGTTCTTC. It specifies CASSGSGGQGAYNEQFF.